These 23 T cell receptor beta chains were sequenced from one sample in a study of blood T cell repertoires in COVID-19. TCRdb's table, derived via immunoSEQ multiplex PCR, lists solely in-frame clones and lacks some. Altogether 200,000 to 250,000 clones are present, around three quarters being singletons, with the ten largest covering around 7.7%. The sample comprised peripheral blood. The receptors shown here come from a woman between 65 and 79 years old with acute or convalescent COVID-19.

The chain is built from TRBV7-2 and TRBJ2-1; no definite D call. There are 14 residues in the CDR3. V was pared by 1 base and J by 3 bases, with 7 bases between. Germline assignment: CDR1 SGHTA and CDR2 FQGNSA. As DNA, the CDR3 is TGTGCCAGCAGCTTAGTTCAATTCTACAATGAGCAGTTCTTC. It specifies CASSLVQFYNEQFF.

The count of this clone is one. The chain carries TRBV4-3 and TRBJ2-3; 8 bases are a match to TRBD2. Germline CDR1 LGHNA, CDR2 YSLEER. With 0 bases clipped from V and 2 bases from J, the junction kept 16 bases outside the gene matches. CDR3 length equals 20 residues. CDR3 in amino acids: CASSQDLPPGGRGATDTQYF. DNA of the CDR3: TGCGCCAGCAGCCAAGATCTTCCCCCCGGCGGGCGGGGGGCCACAGATACGCAGTATTTT.

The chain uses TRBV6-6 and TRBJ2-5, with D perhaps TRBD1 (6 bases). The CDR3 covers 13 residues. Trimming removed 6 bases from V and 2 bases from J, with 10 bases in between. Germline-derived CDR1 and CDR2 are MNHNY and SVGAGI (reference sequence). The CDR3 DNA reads TGTGCCAGCAGCCGGGACATGCAAGAGACCCAGTACTTC. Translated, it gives CASSRDMQETQYF.

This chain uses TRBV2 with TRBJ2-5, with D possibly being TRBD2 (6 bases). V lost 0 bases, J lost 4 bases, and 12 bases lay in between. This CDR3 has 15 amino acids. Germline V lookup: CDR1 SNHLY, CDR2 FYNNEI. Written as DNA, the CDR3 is TGTGCCAGCAGTGAAGCTAGGGGACTGGGAGAGACCCAGTACTTC. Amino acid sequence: CASSEARGLGETQYF.

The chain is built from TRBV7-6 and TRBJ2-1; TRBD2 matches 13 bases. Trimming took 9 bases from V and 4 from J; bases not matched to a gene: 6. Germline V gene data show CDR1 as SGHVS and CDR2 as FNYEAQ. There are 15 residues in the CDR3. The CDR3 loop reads CASSGTSGVYNEQFF. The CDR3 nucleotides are TGTGCCAGTTCCGGGACTAGCGGGGTTTACAATGAGCAGTTCTTC.

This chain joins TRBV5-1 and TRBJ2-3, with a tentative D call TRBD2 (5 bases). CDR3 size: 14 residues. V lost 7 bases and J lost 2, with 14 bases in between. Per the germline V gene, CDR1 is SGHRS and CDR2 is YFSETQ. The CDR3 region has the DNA TGCGCCAGCTCGTCCCCGGGGTCCACAGATACGCAGTATTTT. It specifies CASSSPGSTDTQYF. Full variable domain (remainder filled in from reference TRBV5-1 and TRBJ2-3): KAGVTQTPRYLIKTRGQQVTLSCSPISGHRSVSWYQQTPGQGLQFLFEYFSETQRNKGNFPGRFSGRQFSNSRSEMNVSTLELGDSALYLCASSSPGSTDTQYFGPGTRLTVL.

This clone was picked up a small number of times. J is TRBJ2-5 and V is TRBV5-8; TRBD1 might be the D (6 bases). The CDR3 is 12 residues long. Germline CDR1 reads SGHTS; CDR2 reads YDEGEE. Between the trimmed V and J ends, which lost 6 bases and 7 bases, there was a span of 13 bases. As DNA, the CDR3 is TGTGCCAGCACCAACCAGGGGAGGACCCAGTACTTC. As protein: CASTNQGRTQYF.

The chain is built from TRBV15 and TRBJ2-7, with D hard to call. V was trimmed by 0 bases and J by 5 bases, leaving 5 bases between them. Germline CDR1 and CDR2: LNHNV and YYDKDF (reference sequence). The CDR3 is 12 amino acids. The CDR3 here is CATSRDFDEQYF. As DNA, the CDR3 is TGTGCCACCAGCAGAGATTTCGACGAGCAGTACTTC.

CDR3 amino acids: CASSERQGQTQYF. The CDR3 nucleotides read TGTGCCAGCAGCGAGAGACAGGGTCAGACCCAGTACTTC. V is TRBV7-2 and J is TRBJ2-5; 7 bases align to TRBD1. Germline loops: CDR1 SGHTA, CDR2 FQGNSA. This CDR3 contains 13 residues. V lost 5 bases, J lost 6 bases, and 6 bases stayed unmatched.

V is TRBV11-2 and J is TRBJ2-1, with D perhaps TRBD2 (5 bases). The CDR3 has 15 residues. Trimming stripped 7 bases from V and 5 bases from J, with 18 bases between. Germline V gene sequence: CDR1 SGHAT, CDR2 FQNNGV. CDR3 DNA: TGTGCCAGCATCCCAACGATGGGAGCGGACAATGAGCAGTTCTTC. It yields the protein CASIPTMGADNEQFF.

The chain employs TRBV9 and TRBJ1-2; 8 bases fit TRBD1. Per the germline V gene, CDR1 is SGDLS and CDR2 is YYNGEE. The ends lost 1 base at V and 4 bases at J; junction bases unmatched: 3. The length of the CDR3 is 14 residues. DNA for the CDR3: TGTGCCAGCAGCGTACAACAGGGGGGCTATGGCTACACCTTC. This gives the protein CASSVQQGGYGYTF.

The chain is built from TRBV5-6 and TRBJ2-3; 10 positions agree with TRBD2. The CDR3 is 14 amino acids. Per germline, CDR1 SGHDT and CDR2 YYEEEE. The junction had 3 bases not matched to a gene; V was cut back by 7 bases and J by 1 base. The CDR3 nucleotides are TGTGCCAGCCTCGGACTAGCGGGCACAGATACGCAGTATTTT. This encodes CASLGLAGTDTQYF.

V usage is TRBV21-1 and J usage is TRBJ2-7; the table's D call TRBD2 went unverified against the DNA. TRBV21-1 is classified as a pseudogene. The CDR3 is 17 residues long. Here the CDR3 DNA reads TGTGCCAGACAGGGAATTTGCCATATGAGAGCGGGGTACGAGCAGTACGTC. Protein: CARQGICHMRAGYEQYV.

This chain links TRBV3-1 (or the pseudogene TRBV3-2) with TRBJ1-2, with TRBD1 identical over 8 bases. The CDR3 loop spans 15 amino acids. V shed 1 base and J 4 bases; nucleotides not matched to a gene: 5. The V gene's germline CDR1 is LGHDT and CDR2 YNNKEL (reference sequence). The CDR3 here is CASSQGAGGPYGYTF. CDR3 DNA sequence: TGTGCCAGCAGCCAAGGAGCAGGGGGCCCCTATGGCTACACCTTC.

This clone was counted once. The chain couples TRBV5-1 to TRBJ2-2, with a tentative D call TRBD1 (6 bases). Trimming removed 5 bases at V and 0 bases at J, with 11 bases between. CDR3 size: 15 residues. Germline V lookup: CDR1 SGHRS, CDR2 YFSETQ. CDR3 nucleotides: TGCGCCAGCAGTGCCGGGACACCGAACACCGGGGAGCTGTTTTTT. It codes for CASSAGTPNTGELFF.

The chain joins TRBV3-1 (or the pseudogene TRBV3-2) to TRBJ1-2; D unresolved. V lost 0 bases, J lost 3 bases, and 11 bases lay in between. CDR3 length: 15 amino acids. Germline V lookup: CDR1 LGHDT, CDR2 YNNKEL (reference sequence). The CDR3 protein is CASSQDQRRDYGYTF. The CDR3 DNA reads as TGTGCCAGCAGCCAAGATCAGAGGCGGGACTATGGCTACACCTTC.

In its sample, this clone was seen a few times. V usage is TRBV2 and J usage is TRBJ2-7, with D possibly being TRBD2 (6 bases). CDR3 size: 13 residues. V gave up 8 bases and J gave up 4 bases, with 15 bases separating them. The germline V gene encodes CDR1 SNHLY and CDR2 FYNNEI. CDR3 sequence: CASGGTEKYEQYF. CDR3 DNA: TGTGCCAGCGGGGGGACGGAGAAATACGAGCAGTACTTC.

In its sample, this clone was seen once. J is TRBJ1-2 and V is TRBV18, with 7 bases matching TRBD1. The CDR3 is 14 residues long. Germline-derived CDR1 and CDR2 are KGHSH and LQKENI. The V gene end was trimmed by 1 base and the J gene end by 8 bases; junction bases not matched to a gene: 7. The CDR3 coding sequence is TGTGCCAGCTCACCACAGACAGGGTTTGAAGGCTACACCTTC. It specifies CASSPQTGFEGYTF.

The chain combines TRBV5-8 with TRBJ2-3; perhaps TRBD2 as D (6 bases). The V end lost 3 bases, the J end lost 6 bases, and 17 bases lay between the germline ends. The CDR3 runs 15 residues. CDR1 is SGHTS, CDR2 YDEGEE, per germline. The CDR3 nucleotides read TGTGCCAGCAGCTCCCCGGACTACCGAATGGATACGCAGTATTTT. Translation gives CASSSPDYRMDTQYF.

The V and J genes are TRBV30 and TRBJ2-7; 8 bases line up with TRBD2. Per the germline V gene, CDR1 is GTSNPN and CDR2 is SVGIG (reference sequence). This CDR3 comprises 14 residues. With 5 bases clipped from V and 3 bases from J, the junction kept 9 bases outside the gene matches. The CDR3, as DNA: TGTGCCTGGTTAAGAGCGGGGGCCGACTACGAGCAGTACTTC. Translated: CAWLRAGADYEQYF.

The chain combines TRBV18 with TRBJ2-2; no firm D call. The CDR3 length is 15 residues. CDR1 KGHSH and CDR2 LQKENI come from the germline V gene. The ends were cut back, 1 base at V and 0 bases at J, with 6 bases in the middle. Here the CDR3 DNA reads TGTGCCAGCTCACCACGGGCGACGAACACCGGGGAGCTGTTTTTT. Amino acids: CASSPRATNTGELFF. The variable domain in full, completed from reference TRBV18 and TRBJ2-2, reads NAGVMQNPRHLVRRRGQEARLRCSPMKGHSHVYWYRQLPEEGLKFMVYLQKENIIDESGMPKERFSAEFPKEGPSILRIQQVVRGDSAAYFCASSPRATNTGELFFGEGSRLTVL.

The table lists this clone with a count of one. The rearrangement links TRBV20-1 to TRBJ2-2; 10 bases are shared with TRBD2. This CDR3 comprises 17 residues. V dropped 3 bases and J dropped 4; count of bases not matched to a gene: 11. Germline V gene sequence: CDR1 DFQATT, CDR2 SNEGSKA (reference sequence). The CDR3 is CSASPSGGAWGTGELFF. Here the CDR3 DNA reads TGCAGTGCTAGTCCCAGCGGGGGGGCATGGGGCACCGGGGAGCTGTTTTTT.

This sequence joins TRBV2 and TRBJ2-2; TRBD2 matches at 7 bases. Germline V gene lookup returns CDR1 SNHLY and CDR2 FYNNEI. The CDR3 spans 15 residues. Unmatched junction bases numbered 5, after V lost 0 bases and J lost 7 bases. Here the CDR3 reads CASSEAAREGGELFF. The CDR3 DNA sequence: TGTGCCAGCAGTGAAGCCGCCAGGGAGGGCGGGGAGCTGTTTTTT.